Below, 18 T cell receptor beta chains from the same sample are listed, as sequenced in a study of blood T cell repertoires in COVID-19. Produced via immunoSEQ multiplex PCR; TCRdb's table is partial and in-frame only. The sample has 25,000 to 35,000 clones, around 82% seen once. Sequenced: peripheral blood. Every receptor here comes from a man at least 80 years old with active or convalescent COVID-19.

The V and J genes are TRBV2 and TRBJ2-5; D perhaps matches TRBD2 (6 bases). There are 13 residues in the CDR3. The germline V and J ends were trimmed by 1 base and 3 bases, with 6 bases remaining between them. The germline CDR1 and CDR2 sequences are SNHLY and FYNNEI. This chain's CDR3 is CASSEGGEETQYF. The CDR3 DNA sequence: TGTGCCAGCAGTGAAGGCGGGGAAGAGACCCAGTACTTC.

V usage is TRBV6-1 and J usage is TRBJ1-5; D unclear. V lost 2 bases and J lost 0, with 11 bases in between. The length of the CDR3 is 16 residues. CDR1 is MNHNS and CDR2 is SASEGT in the germline V gene. Here the CDR3 DNA reads TGTGCCAGCAGTGAACCGCGCGTTTATAGCAATCAGCCCCAGCATTTT. Its protein product is CASSEPRVYSNQPQHF.

This clone was picked up a small number of times. V and J are TRBV7-2 and TRBJ2-3; maybe TRBD1 (6 bases). This CDR3 spans 14 amino acids. Germline V gene sequence: CDR1 SGHTA, CDR2 FQGNSA. V was cut by 6 bases and J by 5 bases, with 15 bases left in between. The CDR3 is CASSRNTGIDTQYF. The DNA for the CDR3 is TGTGCCAGCAGTCGTAATACAGGGATAGATACGCAGTATTTT.

CDR3 loop: CASSSLGTKEWPASGYEQYF. In DNA, the CDR3 is TGCGCCAGCAGCTCTCTTGGGACAAAGGAATGGCCGGCTTCTGGCTACGAGCAGTACTTC. The rearrangement uses TRBV5-1 and TRBJ2-7; the D gene is possibly TRBD1 (6 bases). The V gene lost 3 bases and the J gene lost 3 bases, with 31 bases spanning the gap. CDR3 length: 20 amino acids. The germline CDR1 and CDR2 sequences are SGHRS and YFSETQ.

The chain has TRBV28 and TRBJ2-5, with 7 nucleotides matching TRBD2. Germline CDR1 is MDHEN and CDR2 is SYDVKM. J lost 4 bases, V lost 8 bases, and 10 bases had no gene match. This CDR3 contains 14 residues. Written as DNA, the CDR3 is TGTGCCAGCGGGCCGTTGGGGGGGGGAGAGACCCAGTACTTC. This codes for CASGPLGGGETQYF.

The chain recombines TRBV10-2 with TRBJ2-2, with 8 bases aligning to TRBD2. The V gene end was trimmed by 1 base and the J gene end by 5 bases; junction bases not matched to a gene: 6. Germline loops: CDR1 WSHSY, CDR2 SAAADI. The CDR3 runs to 16 residues. The CDR3 spells CASSEFAGGGTGELFF. DNA of the CDR3: TGCGCCAGCAGTGAGTTCGCGGGGGGAGGGACCGGGGAGCTGTTTTTT.

The V gene is TRBV12-3 or TRBV12-4, the J gene TRBJ2-5; a weak D match, TRBD1 (5 bases). The CDR3 is made up of 11 amino acids. Trimming cost V 3 bases and J 7 bases, with 6 bases left between them. For the CDR3, the DNA is TGTGCCAGCAGTTTGGGGCGGACCCAGTACTTC. This gives the protein CASSLGRTQYF.

This chain joins TRBV7-2 and TRBJ2-2; D is ambiguous. V lost 2 bases and J lost 0, with 7 bases in between. The CDR3 runs to 15 residues. The germline gives CDR1 SGHTA, CDR2 FQGNSA. CDR3 region: CASSLRSANTGELFF. The CDR3 nucleotides are TGTGCCAGCAGCTTACGGAGTGCGAACACCGGGGAGCTGTTTTTT.

This clone was counted once. The V call is TRBV3-1 (or the pseudogene TRBV3-2), the J call TRBJ2-2; D uncertain. V was cut by 1 base and J by 5 bases, with 8 bases left in between. Germline V gives CDR1 LGHDT, CDR2 YNNKEL (reference sequence). CDR3 length: 14 amino acids. The CDR3 DNA follows: TGTGCCAGCAGCCAAGCGTTCGCGACCGGGGAGCTGTTTTTT. It is translated as CASSQAFATGELFF.

V and J are TRBV5-1 and TRBJ2-1, with 8 bases matching TRBD1. The CDR3 extends over 17 amino acids. CDR1 is SGHRS, CDR2 YFSETQ, per germline. The junction had 9 bases not matched to a gene; V was cut back by 1 base and J by 3 bases. CDR3 coding DNA: TGCGCCAGCAGCTTGAAGGAAGGACAGGGTCACTACAATGAGCAGTTCTTC. This translates into CASSLKEGQGHYNEQFF. Full variable domain (rest looked up from reference TRBV5-1 and TRBJ2-1): KAGVTQTPRYLIKTRGQQVTLSCSPISGHRSVSWYQQTPGQGLQFLFEYFSETQRNKGNFPGRFSGRQFSNSRSEMNVSTLELGDSALYLCASSLKEGQGHYNEQFFGPGTRLTVL.

This chain joins TRBV6-5 and TRBJ1-2, with D possibly TRBD1 on 6 matching bases. Trimming pared 5 bases from V and 3 bases from J, leaving 16 bases between. CDR1 MNHEY and CDR2 SVGAGI come from the germline V gene. The CDR3 length is 15 residues. In nucleotides, the CDR3 is TGTGCCAGCAGTCCACTACAGGGTTTGGACTATGGCTACACCTTC. It is translated as CASSPLQGLDYGYTF.

This clone has just a few counts. This chain joins TRBV6-5 and TRBJ1-1, with 10 bases lining up with TRBD1. This CDR3 has 16 amino acids. Trimming removed 4 bases from V and 5 bases from J; junction bases left unmatched: 10. Germline values: CDR1 MNHEY, CDR2 SVGAGI. CDR3 nucleotides: TGTGCCAGCAGTTTACAATGGACAGGGGGAAATACTGAAGCTTTCTTT. Translated: CASSLQWTGGNTEAFF.

There are a few counts of this clone. The CDR3 DNA sequence: TGTGCCAGCAGTGAATCCGCCTACGAGCAGTACTTC. The encoded protein is CASSESAYEQYF. The rearrangement joins TRBV2 to TRBJ2-7, with D uncertain. Trimming took off 2 bases at V and 2 bases at J, with 4 bases between the two ends. CDR3 length: 12 amino acids. Germline CDR1 SNHLY, CDR2 FYNNEI. The entire variable domain, with the rest obtained from reference TRBV2 and TRBJ2-7, is as follows: EPEVTQTPSHQVTQMGQEVILRCVPISNHLYFYWYRQILGQKVEFLVSFYNNEISEKSEIFDDQFSVERPDGSNFTLKIRSTKLEDSAMYFCASSESAYEQYFGPGTRLTVT.

The chain recombines TRBV6-5 with TRBJ1-1; no clear D. This CDR3 comprises 14 residues. V lost 4 bases and J lost 4, with 13 bases in between. Germline V gene sequence: CDR1 MNHEY, CDR2 SVGAGI. In DNA, the CDR3 is TGTGCCAGCAGTTCCCGGGGAGGCGGCACTGAAGCTTTCTTT. Amino acid sequence: CASSSRGGGTEAFF.

This chain links TRBV11-2 with TRBJ2-3; a possible D gene is TRBD2 (6 bases). The germline V and J ends were trimmed by 6 bases and 1 base, with 20 bases remaining between them. The CDR3 spans 17 residues. Germline-derived CDR1 and CDR2 are SGHAT and FQNNGV. DNA of the CDR3: TGTGCCAGCAGTCGCGAGGGACTCATCATTGGCACAGATACGCAGTATTTT. This encodes CASSREGLIIGTDTQYF.

The V call is TRBV18, the J call TRBJ2-3; D may be TRBD2 (5 bases). Trimming cost V 0 bases and J 1 base, with 11 bases left between them. Germline-derived CDR1 and CDR2 are KGHSH and LQKENI. This CDR3 comprises 16 residues. The CDR3 spells CASSPPSGMGTDTQYF. The CDR3 bases are TGTGCCAGCTCACCACCTTCGGGGATGGGCACAGATACGCAGTATTTT.

The chain is built from TRBV29-1 and TRBJ2-5, with D possibly being TRBD1 (6 bases). Germline CDR1 and CDR2: SQVTM and ANQGSEA. V was shortened by 7 bases and J by 9 bases, with 21 bases between the two germline ends. The CDR3 runs 13 residues. The CDR3 reads CSATTGFDRSQYF. The CDR3 DNA reads TGCAGCGCTACGACAGGTTTTGACAGGTCCCAGTACTTC.

The chain uses TRBV4-1 and TRBJ2-1, with 7 positions matching TRBD2. The J segment lost 7 bases and the V segment lost 1 base, leaving 13 bases of the junction unmatched. CDR1 is MGHRA, CDR2 YSYEKL, per germline. CDR3 length: 17 amino acids. The CDR3 here is CASSQVIGAGVWNEQFF. CDR3 sequence (DNA): TGCGCCAGCAGCCAAGTCATCGGGGCGGGAGTTTGGAATGAGCAGTTCTTC.